The clone carrying this T cell receptor beta chain showed up many times. Its antigen is not identified. This record comes from a study of identical twins. Only healthy Caucasians were included as donors. Via MiXCR, TCRdb re-called the 5' RACE reads, giving one row per CDR3 protein. The sample has about 660,000 distinct CDR3 sequences, over 8.5% seen once. CDR3 length: 15 amino acids. Germline CDR1 is KGHDR and CDR2 is SFDVKD. V lost 12 bases and J 0 bases, leaving 17 bases between the germline ends. Findings and limits, study-wide: A lower insertion count was a feature of abundant cord blood beta clonotypes, with no such feature in memory repertoires.

The same specimen was also included in a second study, on yellow fever vaccine responses in identical twins. From that second work: Twins' vaccine T cell response reportedly gave the appearance of partial convergence and partial personalization.

Sequencing was performed on PBMCs. The TCR originated in a young woman in good health. V usage is TRBV24-1 and J usage is TRBJ2-1; D possibly corresponds to TRBD2 (6 bases). CDR3 DNA sequence: TGTGCCGCCCATACCGCGGGGAACTCCTACAATGAGCAGTTCTTC. This gives the protein CAAHTAGNSYNEQFF.